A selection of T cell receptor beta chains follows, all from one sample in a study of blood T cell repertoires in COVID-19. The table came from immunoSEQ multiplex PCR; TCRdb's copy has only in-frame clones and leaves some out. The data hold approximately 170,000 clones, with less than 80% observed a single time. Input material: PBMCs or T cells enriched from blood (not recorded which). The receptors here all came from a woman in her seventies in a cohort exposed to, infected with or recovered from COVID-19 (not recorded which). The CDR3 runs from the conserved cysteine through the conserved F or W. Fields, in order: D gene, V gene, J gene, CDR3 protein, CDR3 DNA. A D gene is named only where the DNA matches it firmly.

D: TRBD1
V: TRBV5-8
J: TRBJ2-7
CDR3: CASAGTGGYEQYF
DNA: TGTGCCAGCGCCGGGACAGGGGGTTACGAGCAGTACTTC

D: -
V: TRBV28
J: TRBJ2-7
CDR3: CASSRDTSSYEQYF
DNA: TGTGCCAGCAGTCGGGACACCTCCTCCTACGAGCAGTACTTC

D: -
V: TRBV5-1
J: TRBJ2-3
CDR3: CASSLVMRADRTDTQYF
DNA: TGCGCCAGCAGCTTGGTAATGAGGGCCGATCGCACAGATACGCAGTATTTT

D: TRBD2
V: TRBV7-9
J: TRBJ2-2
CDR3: CASSLSTSGPTGELFF
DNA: TGTGCCAGCAGCTTGAGTACTAGCGGGCCCACCGGGGAGCTGTTTTTT

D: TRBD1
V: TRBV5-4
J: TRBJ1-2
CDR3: CASSDRGPGGYTF
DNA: TGTGCCAGCAGCGACAGGGGGCCAGGTGGCTACACCTTC

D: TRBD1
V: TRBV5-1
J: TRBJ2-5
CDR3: CASRSRGTEETQYF
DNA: TGCGCCAGCAGGTCTCGTGGGACAGAAGAGACCCAGTACTTC

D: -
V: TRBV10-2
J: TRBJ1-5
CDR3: CASTEGGGQHF
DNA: TGCGCCAGCACTGAGGGTGGAGGTCAGCATTTT

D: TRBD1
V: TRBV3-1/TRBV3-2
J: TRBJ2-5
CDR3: CASSSQGAETQYF
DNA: TGTGCCAGCAGCAGCCAGGGGGCCGAGACCCAGTACTTC

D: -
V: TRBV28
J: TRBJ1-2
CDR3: CASSFTGYGYTF
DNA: TGTGCCAGCAGTTTTACAGGGTATGGCTACACCTTC

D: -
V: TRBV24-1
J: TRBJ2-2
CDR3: CATSERPGLNTGELFF
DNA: TGTGCCACCAGTGAACGTCCAGGGCTAAACACCGGGGAGCTGTTTTTT

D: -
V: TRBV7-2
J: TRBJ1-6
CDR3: CASSRNEGPLHF
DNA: TGTGCCAGCAGCCGGAACGAGGGACCCCTCCACTTT

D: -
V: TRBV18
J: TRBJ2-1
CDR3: CASSPGGTVNEQFF
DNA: TGTGCCAGCTCACCCGGAGGTACAGTCAATGAGCAGTTCTTC

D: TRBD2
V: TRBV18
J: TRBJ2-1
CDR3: CASSPAGGRRDNEQFF
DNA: TGTGCCAGCTCACCGGCAGGCGGGAGGCGGGACAATGAGCAGTTCTTC

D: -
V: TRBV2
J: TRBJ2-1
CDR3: CASRGIVTGNEQFF
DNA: TGTGCCAGCAGAGGAATCGTCACAGGCAATGAGCAGTTCTTC

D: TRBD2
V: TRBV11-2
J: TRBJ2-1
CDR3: CASSLGSAGSYNEQFF
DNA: TGTGCCAGCAGCTTAGGTTCAGCGGGGTCCTACAATGAGCAGTTCTTC

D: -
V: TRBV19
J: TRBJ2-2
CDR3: CASSIGRPLNTGELFF
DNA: TGTGCCAGTAGTATAGGTCGTCCGTTGAACACCGGGGAGCTGTTTTTT

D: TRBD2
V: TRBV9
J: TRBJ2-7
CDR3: CASSPSGGKGYEQYF
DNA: TGTGCCAGCAGCCCCTCGGGAGGGAAAGGGTACGAGCAGTACTTC

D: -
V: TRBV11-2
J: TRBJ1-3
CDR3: CASRMGTGNTIYF
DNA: TGTGCCAGCAGAATGGGCACGGGAAACACCATATATTTT

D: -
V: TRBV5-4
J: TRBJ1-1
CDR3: CASSPWGGNTGYTEAFF
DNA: TGTGCCAGCAGCCCCTGGGGAGGGAATACGGGATACACTGAAGCTTTCTTT